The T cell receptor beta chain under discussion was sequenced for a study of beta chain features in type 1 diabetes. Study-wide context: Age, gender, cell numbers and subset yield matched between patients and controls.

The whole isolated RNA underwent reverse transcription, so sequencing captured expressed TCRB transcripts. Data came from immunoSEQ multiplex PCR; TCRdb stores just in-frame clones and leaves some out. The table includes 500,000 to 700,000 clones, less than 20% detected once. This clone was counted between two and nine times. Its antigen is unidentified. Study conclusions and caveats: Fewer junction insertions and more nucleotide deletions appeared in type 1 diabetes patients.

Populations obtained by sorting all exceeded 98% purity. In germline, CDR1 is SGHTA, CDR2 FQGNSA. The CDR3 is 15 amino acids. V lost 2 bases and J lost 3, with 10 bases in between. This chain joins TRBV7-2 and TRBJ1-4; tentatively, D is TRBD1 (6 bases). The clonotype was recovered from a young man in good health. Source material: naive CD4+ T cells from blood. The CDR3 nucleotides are TGTGCCAGCAGCTTATTACAGGGTGCTAATGAAAAACTGTTTTTT. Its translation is CASSLLQGANEKLFF.